This T cell receptor (beta chain) originates from a study of spatial heterogeneity in lung cancer. Time point specified: blood at routine non-recurrence follow-up after resection. Unsorted samples of tumor, nontumor lung or frozen PBMC had their whole RNA sequenced. This clonotype was picked up many times. Every TCR cDNA molecule bore a unique molecular identifier. One entry per CDR3 protein results from TCRdb running MiXCR on the 5' RACE reads. The table has 72,000 or so distinct CDR3 sequences, around 8.9% seen once. CDR1 is LGHNA and CDR2 is YNFKEQ in the germline V gene. The CDR3 loop spans 16 amino acids. The V end was cut by 1 base, the J end by 4 bases, with 16 bases between.

The sample consisted of PBMCs, taken at follow-up. V and J are TRBV4-2 and TRBJ2-5, with D uncertain. The clonotype comes from a female donor with early-stage non-small cell lung cancer. CDR3 in DNA: TGTGCCAGCAGCCAAGCCGGTCTGGGGATAGTAGAGACCCAGTACTTC. It codes for CASSQAGLGIVETQYF.